This T cell receptor (beta chain) was obtained from a study of cytomegalovirus exposure and HLA in healthy donors. Points on this clone: Antigen: not known.

The donors belonged to the approximately 120-subject validation cohort, separate from the approximately 670-subject first cohort. General study results and limits: In vitro confirmation showed a few CMV-associated chains to be CMV antigen specific.

Only in-frame clones appear in the TCRdb table, and some are missing; sequencing was by immunoSEQ multiplex PCR. The sample includes under 200,000 clones, 80% to 90% of them seen just once. The CDR3 extends over 15 amino acids. V was shortened by 2 bases and J by 1 base, with 8 bases between the two germline ends. The germline V gene has CDR1 MDHEN and CDR2 SYDVKM. This TCR was sampled from a woman between 25 and 40 years old in good health and CMV-seronegative. The rearrangement links TRBV28 to TRBJ2-2; D is perhaps TRBD2 (6 bases). The sample comprised PBMCs. The CDR3 sequence is CASSLPGENTGELFF. CDR3 nucleotide sequence: TGTGCCAGCAGTTTACCGGGGGAGAACACCGGGGAGCTGTTTTTT.